The T cell receptor (beta chain) under discussion was sequenced for a study of blood T cell repertoires in COVID-19. Participants were aged about 18 to 89 years, lived in roughly 23 US areas, and enrolled virtually. Assignments of participants to cohorts depended upon their own reported clinical history. Cohort 3 recovered donors had two negative PCRs, clearance, or symptom resolution. V shed 2 bases and J shed 2 bases, with 7 bases lying between them. The CDR3 is 14 residues long. CDR1 and CDR2 (germline): LNHDA, SQIVND (reference sequence). Assay used: immunoSEQ multiplex PCR; TCRdb lists only in-frame clones, some missing. This table holds about 160,000 clones, 88% found once.

The V call is TRBV19, the J call TRBJ1-5; possibly TRBD1 for D (5 bases). The clonotype originates from a woman in her fifties or sixties who had recovered from COVID-19. The sample taken for sequencing was PBMCs or T cells enriched from blood (not recorded which). This chain's CDR3 is CASSIRGGNQPQHF. For the CDR3, the DNA is TGTGCCAGTAGTATACGGGGGGGCAATCAGCCCCAGCATTTT. The whole variable domain, remainder taken from reference TRBV19 and TRBJ1-5, is DGGITQSPKYLFRKEGQNVTLSCEQNLNHDAMYWYRQDPGQGLRLIYYSQIVNDFQKGDIAEGYSVSREKKESFPLTVTSAQKNPTAFYLCASSIRGGNQPQHFGDGTRLSIL.